The rows below give T cell receptor beta chains drawn from one sample of a study of T cells in Graves' hyperthyroidism and ophthalmopathy. TCRdb called the multiplex PCR reads again in MiXCR, with one record for every CDR3 protein. The data show around 260,000 distinct CDR3 sequences, around a quarter seen once. The sample consisted of blood. The origin of the receptors is a man aged 40-50 years with Graves' hyperthyroidism that later progressed to Graves' ophthalmopathy. The CDR3 runs from the conserved cysteine through the conserved F or W. D genes are given only for firm matches. Part of the rows lack a size; the others show once, few, many or a class for expanded clones.

CDR3 protein: CASSPLGQGTYEQYF
CDR3 DNA: TGTGCCAGCTCACCTCTGGGACAGGGGACCTACGAGCAGTACTTC
clone size: -
V gene: TRBV18
J gene: TRBJ2-7
D gene: TRBD1

CDR3 protein: CSARASRDRNYGYTF
CDR3 DNA: TGCAGTGCTAGAGCGTCCCGGGACCGTAACTATGGCTACACCTTC
clone size: -
V gene: TRBV20-1
J gene: TRBJ1-2
D gene: -

CDR3 protein: CASSPIAGEETQYF
CDR3 DNA: TGTGCCAGCAGTCCGATAGCGGGGGAAGAGACCCAGTACTTC
clone size: -
V gene: TRBV12-3/TRBV12-4
J gene: TRBJ2-5
D gene: TRBD2

CDR3 protein: CASSSNPGVRGYTF
CDR3 DNA: TGTGCCAGCAGCTCTAACCCAGGGGTCCGAGGCTACACCTTC
clone size: many
V gene: TRBV28
J gene: TRBJ1-2
D gene: -

CDR3 protein: CASSEDRAYGYTF
CDR3 DNA: TGTGCCAGCAGCGAGGACAGAGCGTATGGCTACACCTTC
clone size: -
V gene: TRBV12-3/TRBV12-4
J gene: TRBJ1-2
D gene: -

CDR3 protein: CASSFGPAGRVVTEAFF
CDR3 DNA: TGTGCCAGCAGTTTCGGTCCGGCGGGCAGGGTGGTCACTGAAGCTTTCTTT
clone size: -
V gene: TRBV6-2/TRBV6-3
J gene: TRBJ1-1
D gene: -

CDR3 protein: CATSYGANYGYTF
CDR3 DNA: TGTGCCACCAGTTACGGTGCTAACTATGGCTACACCTTC
clone size: once
V gene: TRBV6-5
J gene: TRBJ1-2
D gene: -

CDR3 protein: CASSASPGTEAFF
CDR3 DNA: TGTGCCAGTAGTGCCTCCCCGGGGACTGAAGCTTTCTTT
clone size: -
V gene: TRBV19
J gene: TRBJ1-1
D gene: -

CDR3 protein: CASSSDSSYGYTF
CDR3 DNA: TGCGCCAGCAGTTCCGACAGCAGCTATGGCTACACCTTC
clone size: many
V gene: TRBV5-1
J gene: TRBJ1-2
D gene: -

CDR3 protein: CATSPSRDRVNQPQHF
CDR3 DNA: TGTGCCACCAGCCCGTCCCGGGACAGGGTTAATCAGCCCCAGCATTTT
clone size: many
V gene: TRBV24-1
J gene: TRBJ1-5
D gene: TRBD1

CDR3 protein: CASSNREQYF
CDR3 DNA: TGTGCCAGCAGTAACCGCGAGCAGTACTTC
clone size: many
V gene: TRBV2
J gene: TRBJ2-7
D gene: -

CDR3 protein: CASSPLTGSAYEQYF
CDR3 DNA: TGCGCCAGCAGCCCCCTGACAGGGTCAGCCTACGAGCAGTACTTC
clone size: many
V gene: TRBV5-1
J gene: TRBJ2-7
D gene: TRBD1

CDR3 protein: CASSLVVTSGGKKAYEQYF
CDR3 DNA: TGTGCCAGCAGCTTAGTTGTGACTAGCGGGGGAAAGAAGGCCTACGAGCAGTACTTC
clone size: -
V gene: TRBV11-1
J gene: TRBJ2-7
D gene: TRBD2

CDR3 protein: CASSQIAGGGGYTF
CDR3 DNA: TGTGCCAGCAGTCAAATCGCGGGAGGCGGTGGCTACACCTTC
clone size: -
V gene: TRBV7-2
J gene: TRBJ1-2
D gene: -

CDR3 protein: CASSGLSLGGQETQYF
CDR3 DNA: TGTGCCAGCAGTGGACTCTCTTTGGGAGGCCAAGAGACCCAGTACTTC
clone size: many
V gene: TRBV2
J gene: TRBJ2-5
D gene: -

CDR3 protein: CASTPGRGNEQYF
CDR3 DNA: TGTGCCAGCACTCCGGGTCGGGGTAACGAGCAGTACTTC
clone size: few
V gene: TRBV2
J gene: TRBJ2-7
D gene: -

CDR3 protein: CASAPAGQGEGEQYF
CDR3 DNA: TGTGCCAGCGCTCCAGCGGGACAGGGAGAAGGCGAGCAGTACTTC
clone size: -
V gene: TRBV28
J gene: TRBJ2-7
D gene: TRBD1

CDR3 protein: CASSLRIGTQYF
CDR3 DNA: TGTGCCAGCAGCTTAAGGATTGGGACCCAGTACTTC
clone size: -
V gene: TRBV7-9
J gene: TRBJ2-5
D gene: -

CDR3 protein: CASSYSEGEPQHF
CDR3 DNA: TGTGCCAGCAGTTACTCGGAGGGGGAGCCCCAGCATTTT
clone size: many
V gene: TRBV6-5
J gene: TRBJ1-5
D gene: -

CDR3 protein: CASSLIQGSGYTF
CDR3 DNA: TGTGCCAGCAGCTTAATACAGGGAAGCGGCTACACCTTC
clone size: many
V gene: TRBV11-2
J gene: TRBJ1-2
D gene: -

CDR3 protein: CSALSTSGLTDTQYF
CDR3 DNA: TGCAGTGCTTTATCGACTAGCGGGCTCACAGATACGCAGTATTTT
clone size: many
V gene: TRBV20-1
J gene: TRBJ2-3
D gene: TRBD2

CDR3 protein: CASSPGLRGGQPQHF
CDR3 DNA: TGTGCCAGCTCACCTGGACTCCGAGGAGGTCAGCCCCAGCATTTT
clone size: few
V gene: TRBV18
J gene: TRBJ1-5
D gene: -

CDR3 protein: CATSRDLGSYQTEQPQHF
CDR3 DNA: TGTGCCACCAGCAGAGATCTCGGCAGTTATCAAACGGAACAGCCCCAGCATTTT
clone size: once
V gene: TRBV15
J gene: TRBJ1-5
D gene: -

CDR3 protein: CATGQEGLAGERQYF
CDR3 DNA: TGTGCCACCGGACAAGAGGGACTAGCGGGAGAGAGGCAGTACTTC
clone size: many
V gene: TRBV2
J gene: TRBJ2-7
D gene: TRBD2

CDR3 protein: CASSTPIYGYTF
CDR3 DNA: TGTGCCAGCAGTACACCAATCTATGGCTACACCTTC
clone size: many
V gene: TRBV12-3/TRBV12-4
J gene: TRBJ1-2
D gene: -

CDR3 protein: CASSRSDRSQETQYF
CDR3 DNA: TGCGCCAGCAGCCGAAGTGACAGAAGTCAAGAGACCCAGTACTTC
clone size: many
V gene: TRBV5-1
J gene: TRBJ2-5
D gene: -

CDR3 protein: CASSEAVTQYF
CDR3 DNA: TGTGCCAGCAGTGAAGCGGTAACCCAGTACTTC
clone size: -
V gene: TRBV6-1
J gene: TRBJ2-5
D gene: -

CDR3 protein: CSARPSGLADPRAYEQYF
CDR3 DNA: TGCAGTGCTAGGCCCTCGGGACTAGCGGACCCCAGGGCCTACGAGCAGTACTTC
clone size: -
V gene: TRBV20-1
J gene: TRBJ2-7
D gene: TRBD2